Following are 11 T cell receptor beta chains from one sample sequenced in a study of cytotoxic CD8 clonotypes in ibrutinib-treated CLL. Using immunoSEQ multiplex PCR, the repertoire was profiled, and TCRdb retains in-frame clones only, with some absent. The sample consists of around 140,000 clones, 70% to 85% of them appearing once. Sequencing used PBMCs, obtained after 12 months of ibrutinib treatment. All receptors come from a human donor with chronic lymphocytic leukemia.

J is TRBJ1-1 and V is TRBV27; 12 nucleotides line up with TRBD1. The germline V gene has CDR1 MNHEY and CDR2 SMNVEV (reference sequence). This CDR3 has 19 residues. J was trimmed by 5 bases and V by 0 bases; bases with no gene match: 13. The chain's CDR3 is CASSLSTIGTGGAGTEAFF. CDR3 in DNA: TGTGCCAGCAGTTTATCGACTATAGGGACAGGGGGCGCAGGGACTGAAGCTTTCTTT.

This clone was recorded only once. The chain has TRBV15 and TRBJ1-4; 7 nucleotides agree with TRBD1. The length of the CDR3 is 16 residues. Trimming took 1 base from V and 1 from J; bases not matched to a gene: 3. Germline values: CDR1 LNHNV, CDR2 YYDKDF (reference sequence). CDR3 bases: TGTGCCACCAGCAGAGGTCGACAGGGAACTAATGAAAAACTGTTTTTT. This gives the protein CATSRGRQGTNEKLFF. The complete variable domain, with remaining parts taken from reference TRBV15 and TRBJ1-4, reads DAMVIQNPRYQVTQFGKPVTLSCSQTLNHNVMYWYQQKSSQAPKLLFHYYDKDFNNEADTPDNFQSRRPNTSFCFLDIRSPGLGDTAMYLCATSRGRQGTNEKLFFGSGTQLSVL.

The chain couples TRBV28 to TRBJ2-5, with 9 bases identical to TRBD1. V dropped 7 bases and J dropped 3; count of bases not matched to a gene: 6. Germline CDR1 reads MDHEN; CDR2 reads SYDVKM. The CDR3 loop spans 14 amino acids. CDR3 residues: CASNSGDREETQYF. In DNA, the CDR3 is TGTGCCAGCAACTCTGGGGACAGGGAAGAGACCCAGTACTTC.

This sequence joins TRBV28 and TRBJ2-1; 7 bases agree with TRBD2. With 1 base clipped from V and 15 bases from J, the junction kept 12 bases outside the gene matches. The CDR3 spans 14 residues. Looked up from germline, CDR1 is MDHEN and CDR2 is SYDVKM. This chain's CDR3 is CASSLSIVGGGLFF. CDR3 in DNA: TGTGCCAGCAGTTTATCCATCGTTGGGGGGGGTCTGTTCTTC.

This rearrangement joins TRBV21-1 to TRBJ1-6; the D call of TRBD1 is as the table states it, not checked on the DNA. TRBV21-1 is recorded as a pseudogene. The CDR3 length is 18 residues. CDR3 bases: TGTGCCAGCAGCAAGGTTCGTCAGGGCAGCTCCTATAATTCACCCCTCCACTTT. Translation gives CASSKVRQGSSYNSPLHF.

The CDR3: CASSQQGAGSPQYF. CDR3 nucleotides: TGTGCCAGCAGCCAACAGGGGGCGGGATCTCCGCAGTACTTC. The J gene is TRBJ2-7, the V gene TRBV5-5; 9 bases agree with TRBD1. This CDR3 has 14 amino acids. Unmatched junction bases numbered 11, after V lost 4 bases and J lost 9 bases. Germline V lookup: CDR1 SGHKS, CDR2 YYEKEE (reference sequence).

V usage is TRBV6-1 and J usage is TRBJ1-5, with 7 bases aligning to TRBD1. This CDR3 is built from 17 residues. The junction had 8 bases not matched to a gene; V was cut back by 3 bases and J by 0 bases. In germline, CDR1 is MNHNS, CDR2 SASEGT. CDR3 nucleotides: TGTGCCAGCAGTGATAGGAGCAGGGGGGTTAGCAATCAGCCCCAGCATTTT. It is translated as CASSDRSRGVSNQPQHF.

The rearrangement uses TRBV7-9 and TRBJ1-1, with D unresolved. This CDR3 has 13 amino acids. Trimming took off 5 bases at V and 0 bases at J, with 7 bases between the two ends. CDR1 is SEHNR, CDR2 FQNEAQ, per germline (reference sequence). The CDR3 loop reads CASSADLNTEAFF. In DNA form, the CDR3 reads TGTGCCAGCAGCGCAGATCTGAACACTGAAGCTTTCTTT.

This sequence joins TRBV12-2 and TRBJ2-4. TRBV12-2 is a pseudogene segment. CDR3 length: 17 amino acids. This CDR3 is CARPGGLTLRAKNIQYF. The CDR3 bases are TGTGCAAGACCTGGGGGATTAACCCTAAGGGCCAAAAACATTCAGTACTTC.

This clone was seen only a few times. The chain couples TRBV27 to TRBJ1-2, with unresolved D. This CDR3 comprises 14 residues. Trimming took 0 bases from V and 7 from J, leaving 12 bases between them. The germline CDR1 and CDR2 sequences are MNHEY and SMNVEV (reference sequence). The CDR3 protein is CASSLSISFGGYTF. The CDR3 DNA reads TGTGCCAGCAGTTTATCGATAAGCTTTGGTGGCTACACCTTC.

The chain recombines TRBV18 with TRBJ1-2; D might be TRBD1 (6 bases). Trimming cost V 3 bases and J 2 bases, with 10 bases left between them. Germline loops: CDR1 KGHSH, CDR2 LQKENI. This CDR3 comprises 14 residues. CDR3 sequence reads: CASSPPGGNYGYTF. CDR3 in DNA: TGTGCCAGCTCACCCCCCGGGGGCAACTATGGCTACACCTTC.